This passage covers 12 T cell receptor beta chains from one sample sequenced in a study of blood T cell repertoires in COVID-19. The method was immunoSEQ multiplex PCR; TCRdb's version includes in-frame clones alone and lacks a portion of them. This table holds roughly 100,000 clones, roughly 90% found once. The sequencing sample was made of peripheral blood. These receptors were collected from a woman older than 75 in a cohort sampled during active COVID-19.

This clone was observed a few times. This chain connects TRBV4-1 to TRBJ1-3; no clear D. V lost 0 bases and J 4 bases, leaving 10 bases between the germline ends. Looked up from germline, CDR1 is MGHRA and CDR2 is YSYEKL. CDR3 length: 15 amino acids. CDR3: CASSQDRGGGNTIYF. Written as DNA, the CDR3 is TGCGCCAGCAGCCAAGATCGAGGTGGGGGAAACACCATATATTTT.

The rearrangement joins TRBV29-1 to TRBJ2-3, with D hard to call. The CDR3 contains 13 residues. V was pared by 2 bases and J by 5 bases, with 11 bases between. Germline values: CDR1 SQVTM, CDR2 ANQGSEA. In DNA, the CDR3 is TGCAGCGTTGAATGGGCAGGTAAAGATACGCAGTATTTT. Its protein is CSVEWAGKDTQYF.

The CDR3 protein is CASSLQGTSLRTNEQFF. The CDR3 DNA sequence: TGCGCCAGCAGCTTGCAGGGGACTAGCCTGAGAACGAATGAGCAGTTCTTC. The chain joins TRBV5-1 to TRBJ2-1; TRBD2 matches at 9 bases. V lost 1 base to trimming and J lost 7 bases; unmatched junction nucleotides: 12. Germline CDR1 reads SGHRS; CDR2 reads YFSETQ. CDR3 size: 17 residues. The full variable domain, with the rest looked up from reference TRBV5-1 and TRBJ2-1, is KAGVTQTPRYLIKTRGQQVTLSCSPISGHRSVSWYQQTPGQGLQFLFEYFSETQRNKGNFPGRFSGRQFSNSRSEMNVSTLELGDSALYLCASSLQGTSLRTNEQFFGPGTRLTVL.

This clone was seen only once. The chain employs TRBV20-1 and TRBJ2-7, with TRBD2 matching 8 bases. The germline gives CDR1 DFQATT, CDR2 SNEGSKA (reference sequence). V lost 3 bases to trimming and J lost 3 bases; unmatched junction nucleotides: 4. This CDR3 is built from 13 residues. The chain's CDR3 is CSASVAGLYEQYF. The CDR3 DNA is TGCAGTGCTAGTGTAGCGGGACTCTACGAGCAGTACTTC.

The chain carries TRBV7-3 and TRBJ2-2; 9 bases agree with TRBD1. J gave up 7 bases and V 1 base, and 1 base lay outside the gene matches. CDR1 and CDR2 (germline): SGHTA, FQGTGA. The CDR3 loop spans 14 amino acids. The CDR3 region has the DNA TGTGCCAGCAGCTTAAACAGGGGGCACGGGGAGCTGTTTTTT. Amino acids: CASSLNRGHGELFF.

This clone occurred once. The chain couples TRBV7-2 to TRBJ1-1, with D perhaps matching TRBD1 (6 bases). CDR3 size: 14 residues. The germline gives CDR1 SGHTA, CDR2 FQGNSA. Trimming removed 3 bases from V and 4 bases from J, with 12 bases in between. CDR3 sequence: CASSLTGSSTEAFF. The CDR3 coding sequence is TGTGCCAGCAGCTTGACAGGCTCCTCCACTGAAGCTTTCTTT.

This sequence joins TRBV27 and TRBJ1-2; 9 nucleotides line up with TRBD1. The V gene's germline CDR1 is MNHEY and CDR2 SMNVEV (reference sequence). The V segment lost 8 bases and the J segment 7 bases; nucleotides outside the gene matches: 8. The CDR3 is 13 residues long. CDR3 region: CASREQGAGGYTF. CDR3 DNA: TGTGCCAGCCGGGAACAGGGGGCCGGTGGCTACACCTTC.

The rearrangement uses TRBV30 and TRBJ1-1; no clear D. Germline V CDR1 and CDR2: GTSNPN, SVGIG (reference sequence). The CDR3 is made up of 11 amino acids. V was shortened by 4 bases and J by 2 bases, with 5 bases between the two germline ends. The CDR3: CAWTVNTEAFF. The CDR3 region has the DNA TGTGCCTGGACAGTTAACACTGAAGCTTTCTTT.

The rearrangement uses TRBV10-2 and TRBJ2-2; 11 bases match TRBD2. Per germline, CDR1 WSHSY and CDR2 SAAADI. V lost 6 bases, J lost 1 base, and 1 base stayed unmatched. The CDR3 spans 15 residues. CDR3 nucleotides: TGCGCCAGCAGGGGACTAGCGGTGAACACCGGGGAGCTGTTTTTT. This translates into CASRGLAVNTGELFF.

This clone was detected a few times. This chain connects TRBV27 to TRBJ2-5; TRBD2 is a possible D gene (6 bases). The germline gives CDR1 MNHEY, CDR2 SMNVEV (reference sequence). The CDR3 loop spans 14 amino acids. Trimming shortened V by 6 bases and J by 5 bases, and 16 bases separated the two germline ends. The CDR3 DNA sequence: TGTGCCAGCAGCCCCTGGCGGGGTACCGAGACCCAGTACTTC. Translating it yields CASSPWRGTETQYF.

This clone was recorded once. The chain couples TRBV5-4 to TRBJ2-5, with D tentatively TRBD2 (5 bases). There are 15 residues in the CDR3. The germline V and J ends were trimmed by 0 bases and 5 bases, with 14 bases remaining between them. Germline CDR1 and CDR2: SGHNT and YYREEE (reference sequence). In DNA form, the CDR3 reads TGTGCCAGCAGCTTGGACACCACCACGGGGGAGACCCAGTACTTC. Its protein is CASSLDTTTGETQYF.

V usage is TRBV7-2 and J usage is TRBJ2-5; tentatively, D is TRBD2 (6 bases). Trimming pared 4 bases from V and 4 bases from J, leaving 16 bases between. Germline CDR1 is SGHTA and CDR2 is FQGNSA. This CDR3 region has 15 residues. The CDR3 reads CASSSRESVAETQYF. CDR3 bases: TGTGCCAGCAGCTCCCGGGAGTCGGTTGCAGAGACCCAGTACTTC.